A single sample is the source of the 19 T cell receptor beta chains below, sequenced in a study of blood T cell repertoires in COVID-19. Using immunoSEQ multiplex PCR, the repertoire was profiled, and TCRdb retains in-frame clones only, with some absent. The table records under 300,000 clones, 84% of them present only once. The material sequenced was peripheral blood. The receptors originated from a woman aged 40 to 50 who had recovered from COVID-19.

The CDR3 spells CASSLTGGGASVQETQYF. For the CDR3, the DNA is TGTGCCAGCAGCTTGACGGGCGGGGGGGCCTCCGTCCAAGAGACCCAGTACTTC. V usage is TRBV11-2 and J usage is TRBJ2-5, with 9 bases matching TRBD2. The CDR3 contains 18 residues. V lost 3 bases to trimming and J lost 1 base; unmatched junction nucleotides: 12. Germline V gene data show CDR1 as SGHAT and CDR2 as FQNNGV.

This clone was observed a single time. The rearrangement uses TRBV19 and TRBJ1-1; 9 bases map to TRBD1. The length of the CDR3 is 15 residues. Losses at the gene ends were 6 bases for V and 3 bases for J; bases not matched to a gene: 8. The germline CDR1 and CDR2 sequences are LNHDA and SQIVND (reference sequence). As DNA, the CDR3 is TGTGCCAGTAGCATCCTACAGGGGGCGGACACTGAAGCTTTCTTT. Protein sequence: CASSILQGADTEAFF.

In this sample, this clone turned up once. This rearrangement joins TRBV5-4 to TRBJ2-5; a weak D match, TRBD1 (6 bases). Germline V gives CDR1 SGHNT, CDR2 YYREEE (reference sequence). The V end lost 0 bases, the J end lost 6 bases, and 18 bases lay between the germline ends. This CDR3 is built from 16 residues. The CDR3 reads CASSLGGQILRQTQYF. The DNA of the CDR3 is TGTGCCAGCAGCTTGGGTGGACAGATCCTAAGGCAGACCCAGTACTTC.

This clone was detected once. The V and J genes are TRBV14 and TRBJ2-1; no definite D call. The V gene's germline CDR1 is SGHDN and CDR2 FVKESK. V lost 2 bases, J lost 8 bases, and 4 bases lay in between. The CDR3 contains 11 residues. The CDR3 region is CASSQFYEQFF. The CDR3 DNA sequence: TGTGCCAGCAGCCAATTCTATGAGCAGTTCTTC.

This clone appeared a single time. The chain is built from TRBV10-3 and TRBJ2-7; 13 nucleotides match TRBD2. The germline V gene encodes CDR1 ENHRY and CDR2 SYGVKD. This CDR3 is 14 amino acids long. The V and J ends lost 11 bases and 7 bases, in that order; junction bases with no gene match: 11. CDR3 amino acids: CAAGTSGEGGEQYF. The DNA of the CDR3 is TGTGCCGCCGGGACTAGCGGGGAAGGCGGGGAGCAGTACTTC.

This chain connects TRBV7-8 to TRBJ2-5; D not certain. The germline gives CDR1 SGHVS, CDR2 FQNEAQ. This CDR3 region has 16 residues. The ends were cut back, 3 bases at V and 5 bases at J, with 19 bases in the middle. For the CDR3, the DNA is TGTGCCAGCAGCTTTCTTCTGATACGAGGTGAGGAGACCCAGTACTTC. Protein sequence: CASSFLLIRGEETQYF.

This clone has at least ten counts. V usage is TRBV27 and J usage is TRBJ1-5, with D unclear. CDR1 is MNHEY, CDR2 SMNVEV, per germline (reference sequence). The CDR3 length is 14 residues. V was shortened by 2 bases and J by 6 bases, with 11 bases between the two germline ends. The CDR3 loop is CASSLALGGQPQHF. The CDR3 coding sequence is TGTGCCAGCAGTTTAGCATTGGGAGGTCAGCCCCAGCATTTT.

The chain employs TRBV27 and TRBJ2-1; TRBD2 agrees at 10 bases. Trimming at V came to 3 bases and at J to 6 bases, leaving 5 bases not matched to a gene. The CDR3 extends over 15 amino acids. Germline values: CDR1 MNHEY, CDR2 SMNVEV (reference sequence). CDR3 coding DNA: TGTGCCAGCAGTTTGAGCGGGGGGGCTTTCAATGAGCAGTTCTTC. Translating gives CASSLSGGAFNEQFF.

The V call is TRBV13, the J call TRBJ2-2, with 8 bases matching TRBD1. Per the germline V gene, CDR1 is PRHDT and CDR2 is FYEKMQ (reference sequence). V trimming: 6 bases; J trimming: 4 bases; junction bases outside the gene matches: 13. CDR3 length equals 17 residues. Here the CDR3 DNA reads TGTGCCAGCAGGAGCAGGGGGCTGGCAGCGGGCACCGGGGAGCTGTTTTTT. Encoded protein: CASRSRGLAAGTGELFF.

This clone is a singleton in its sample. The V and J genes are TRBV4-3 and TRBJ1-4; a weak D match, TRBD1 (5 bases). The CDR3 sequence is 14 residues long. Trimming took off 4 bases at V and 8 bases at J, with 14 bases between the two ends. Germline V gives CDR1 LGHNA, CDR2 YSLEER. CDR3: CASSLGRGAEKLFF. In DNA, the CDR3 is TGCGCCAGCAGCCTAGGGAGGGGAGCCGAAAAACTGTTTTTT.

The rearrangement joins TRBV28 to TRBJ1-4, with D possibly matching TRBD1 (5 bases). V was shortened by 3 bases and J by 1 base, with 6 bases between the two germline ends. CDR3 size: 14 residues. Germline V gives CDR1 MDHEN, CDR2 SYDVKM. In DNA, the CDR3 is TGTGCCAGCAGTTTGGGGGGAACTAATGAAAAACTGTTTTTT. It specifies CASSLGGTNEKLFF. The full variable domain, completed using reference TRBV28 and TRBJ1-4, is DVKVTQSSRYLVKRTGEKVFLECVQDMDHENMFWYRQDPGLGLRLIYFSYDVKMKEKGDIPEGYSVSREKKERFSLILESASTNQTSMYLCASSLGGTNEKLFFGSGTQLSVL.

The chain is built from TRBV5-1 and TRBJ1-1; D is undetermined. This CDR3 region has 13 residues. Germline V gene lookup returns CDR1 SGHRS and CDR2 YFSETQ. V lost 3 bases and J lost 1, with 7 bases in between. The CDR3 nucleotides are TGCGCCAGCAGCTGGCAGGAGAACACTGAAGCTTTCTTT. It specifies CASSWQENTEAFF.

The J gene is TRBJ2-5, the V gene TRBV19; TRBD2 matches 8 bases. CDR3 length: 15 residues. Germline V lookup: CDR1 LNHDA, CDR2 SQIVND (reference sequence). V was pared by 8 bases and J by 2 bases, with 10 bases of the junction left unmatched. DNA of the CDR3: TGTGCCAGTGCCACCGGGGGGGCCGGTCAAGAGACCCAGTACTTC. As protein: CASATGGAGQETQYF.

The V gene is TRBV12-5, the J gene TRBJ1-1; D uncertain. This CDR3 comprises 12 residues. V was clipped by 1 base and J by 3 bases, with 3 bases between them. Germline V gene sequence: CDR1 LGHNT, CDR2 FRNRAP. The CDR3, as DNA: TGTGCTAGTGGTTTGGCGGACACTGAAGCTTTCTTT. This gives the protein CASGLADTEAFF.

The chain combines TRBV3-1 (or the pseudogene TRBV3-2) with TRBJ2-2; a weak D match, TRBD2 (6 bases). The CDR3 is made up of 16 amino acids. V gave up 1 base and J gave up 2 bases, with 11 bases separating them. Germline CDR1 and CDR2: LGHDT and YNNKEL (reference sequence). The CDR3 here is CASSQAGGVNTGELFF. CDR3 sequence (DNA): TGTGCCAGCAGCCAAGCCGGCGGGGTAAACACCGGGGAGCTGTTTTTT.

The chain joins TRBV6-5 to TRBJ2-2; D is unclear. CDR3 length: 13 amino acids. Germline-derived CDR1 and CDR2 are MNHEY and SVGAGI. Trimming removed 0 bases from V and 5 bases from J, with 4 bases in between. This CDR3 reads CASSYSLTGELFF. CDR3 bases: TGTGCCAGCAGTTACTCTCTTACCGGGGAGCTGTTTTTT.

This chain links TRBV27 with TRBJ2-1; no reliable D call. This CDR3 comprises 14 residues. CDR1 is MNHEY and CDR2 is SMNVEV in the germline V gene (reference sequence). V lost 6 bases and J 8 bases, leaving 17 bases between the germline ends. The DNA of the CDR3 is TGTGCCAGCAGACAGATCGCTTACTGGGATGAGCAGTTCTTC. Translation gives CASRQIAYWDEQFF.

This clone was seen a handful of times. The chain joins TRBV14 to TRBJ1-6; D is unclear. From germline, CDR1 is SGHDN and CDR2 FVKESK. This CDR3 is built from 15 residues. V lost 6 bases, J lost 7 bases, and 16 bases lay in between. This CDR3 reads CASSLLEGPNSPLHF. The CDR3 DNA reads as TGTGCCAGCAGTCTCCTTGAGGGCCCGAATTCACCCCTCCACTTT.

The chain couples TRBV6-6 to TRBJ1-5, with D uncertain. Trimming shortened V by 0 bases and J by 5 bases, and 8 bases separated the two germline ends. From germline, CDR1 is MNHNY and CDR2 SVGAGI (reference sequence). This CDR3 contains 14 residues. CDR3 loop: CASSYSNTDQPQHF. The CDR3 DNA reads TGTGCCAGCAGTTACTCGAATACGGATCAGCCCCAGCATTTT.